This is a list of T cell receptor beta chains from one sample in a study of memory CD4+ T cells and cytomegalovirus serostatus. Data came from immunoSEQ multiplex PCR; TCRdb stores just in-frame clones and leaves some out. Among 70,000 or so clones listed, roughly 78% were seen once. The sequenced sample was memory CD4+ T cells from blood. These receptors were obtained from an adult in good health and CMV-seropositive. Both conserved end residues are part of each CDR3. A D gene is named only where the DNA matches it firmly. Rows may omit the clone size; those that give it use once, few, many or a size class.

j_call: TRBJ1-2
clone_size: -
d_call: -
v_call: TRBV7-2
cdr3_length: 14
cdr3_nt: TGTGCCAGCAGCTTAGTGTCCAGGAACTATGGCTACACCTTC
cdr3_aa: CASSLVSRNYGYTF

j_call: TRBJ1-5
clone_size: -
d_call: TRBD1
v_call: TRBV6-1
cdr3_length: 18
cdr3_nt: TGTGCCAGCAGTGGCCCCCCTGGACAGGGGTTCGTCAATCAGCCCCAGCATTTT
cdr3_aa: CASSGPPGQGFVNQPQHF

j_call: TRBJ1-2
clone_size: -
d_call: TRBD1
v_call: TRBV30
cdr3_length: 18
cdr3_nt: TGTGCCTGGGGGGAGGGGGCCTTAAGAGTAGCAGCTAACTATGGCTACACCTTC
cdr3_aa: CAWGEGALRVAANYGYTF

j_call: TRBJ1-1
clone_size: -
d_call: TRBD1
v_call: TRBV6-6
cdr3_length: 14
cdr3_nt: TGTGCCAGCAACGTCCAGGGGGCGGACACTGAAGCTTTCTTT
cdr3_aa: CASNVQGADTEAFF

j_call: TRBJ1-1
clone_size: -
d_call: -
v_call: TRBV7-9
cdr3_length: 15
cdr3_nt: TGTGCCAGCAGCTTTCAGGCAGGGGTTGGGACTGAAGCTTTCTTT
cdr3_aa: CASSFQAGVGTEAFF

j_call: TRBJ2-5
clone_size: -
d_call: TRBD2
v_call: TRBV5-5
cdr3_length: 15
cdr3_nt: TGTGCCAGCAGCTCGCCGGGGGGAGGACAAGAGACCCAGTACTTC
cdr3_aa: CASSSPGGGQETQYF

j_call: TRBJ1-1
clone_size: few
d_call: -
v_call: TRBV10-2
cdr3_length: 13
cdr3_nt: TGCGCCAGCACCGAAACCAACGCTGTGGGAGCTTTCTTT
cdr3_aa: CASTETNAVGAFF

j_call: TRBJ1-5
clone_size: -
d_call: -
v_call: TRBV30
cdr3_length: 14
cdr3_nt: TGTGCCGGCGCAGGACAAGCGGGTTCAGGGCCCCAGCATTTT
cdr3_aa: CAGAGQAGSGPQHF

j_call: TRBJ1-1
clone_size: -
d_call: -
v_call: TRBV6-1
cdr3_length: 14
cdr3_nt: TGTGCCAGCAGTGAAGCGGGTGCGCGAGGAGAAGCTTTCTTT
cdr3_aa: CASSEAGARGEAFF

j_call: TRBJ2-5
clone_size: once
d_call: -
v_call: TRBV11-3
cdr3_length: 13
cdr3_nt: TGTGCCAGCAGCTTCGGGGGGCGAGAGACCCAGTACTTC
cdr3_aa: CASSFGGRETQYF

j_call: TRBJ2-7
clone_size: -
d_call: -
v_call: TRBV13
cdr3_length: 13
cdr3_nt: TGTGCCAGCAGCTTAGGGGTCTTCTACGAGCAGTACTTC
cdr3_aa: CASSLGVFYEQYF

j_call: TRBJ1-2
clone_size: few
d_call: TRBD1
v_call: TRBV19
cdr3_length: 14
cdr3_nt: TGTGCCAGTAGTGTGACAGGGGGAGCGAAGGGCTACACCTTC
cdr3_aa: CASSVTGGAKGYTF

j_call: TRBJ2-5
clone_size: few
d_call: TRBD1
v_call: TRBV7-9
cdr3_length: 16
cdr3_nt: TGTGCCAGCAGCTTGGGGACAGGGCTCTCTCAAGAGACCCAGTACTTC
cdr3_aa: CASSLGTGLSQETQYF

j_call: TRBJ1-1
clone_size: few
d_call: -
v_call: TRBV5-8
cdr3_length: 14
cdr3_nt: TGTGCCAGCAGTTCCTTTTTAGGGCGTCAGGGAGCTTTCTTT
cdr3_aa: CASSSFLGRQGAFF

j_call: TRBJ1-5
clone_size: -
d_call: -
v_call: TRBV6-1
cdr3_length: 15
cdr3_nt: TGTGCCAGCAGCCCCAACCCCGGACAGAATCAGCCCCAGCATTTT
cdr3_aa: CASSPNPGQNQPQHF

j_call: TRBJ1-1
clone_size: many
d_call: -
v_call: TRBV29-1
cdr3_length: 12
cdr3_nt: TGCAGCGTCGTAGGGGGGGTCACTGAAGCTTTCTTT
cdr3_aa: CSVVGGVTEAFF

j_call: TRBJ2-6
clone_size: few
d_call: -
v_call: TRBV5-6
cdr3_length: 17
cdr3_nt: TGTGCCAGCAGCCCGCCGCCGTCATGGGTCGGGGCCAACGTCCTGACTTTC
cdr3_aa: CASSPPPSWVGANVLTF

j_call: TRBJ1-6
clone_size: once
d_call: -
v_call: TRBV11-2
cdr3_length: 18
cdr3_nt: TGTGCCAGCAGCTCACACTACCCTCAGGGCCTGCTTATTTCACCCCTCCACTTT
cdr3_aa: CASSSHYPQGLLISPLHF

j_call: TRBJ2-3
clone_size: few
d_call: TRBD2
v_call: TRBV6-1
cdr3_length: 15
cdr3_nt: TGTGCCAGCAGGAGGGCACTAGCGGGAGCAGATACGCAGTATTTT
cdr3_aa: CASRRALAGADTQYF

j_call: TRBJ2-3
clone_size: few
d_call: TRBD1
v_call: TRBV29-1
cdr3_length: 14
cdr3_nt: TGCAGCGTTAGACAGGGGGAATTAGGAGATACGCAGTATTTT
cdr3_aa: CSVRQGELGDTQYF

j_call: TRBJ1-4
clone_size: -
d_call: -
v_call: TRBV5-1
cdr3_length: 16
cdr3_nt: TGCGCCAGCAGCTTGGCCTCCCAGGGGAGGAATGAAAAACTGTTTTTT
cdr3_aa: CASSLASQGRNEKLFF

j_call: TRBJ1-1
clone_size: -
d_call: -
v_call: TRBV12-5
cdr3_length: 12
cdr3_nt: TGTGCTAGTCGTGGGGAGAACACTGAAGCTTTCTTT
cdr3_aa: CASRGENTEAFF

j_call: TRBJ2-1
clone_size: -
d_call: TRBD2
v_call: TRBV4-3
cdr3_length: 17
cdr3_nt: TGCGCCAGCAGCCTGATCCTCGGGGGGAGCTCCTACAATGAGCAGTTCTTC
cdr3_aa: CASSLILGGSSYNEQFF

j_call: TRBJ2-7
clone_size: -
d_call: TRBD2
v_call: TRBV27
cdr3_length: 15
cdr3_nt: TGTGCCAGCACCTCTCTGGGGCGGGGGGCCTACGAGCAGTACTTC
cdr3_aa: CASTSLGRGAYEQYF

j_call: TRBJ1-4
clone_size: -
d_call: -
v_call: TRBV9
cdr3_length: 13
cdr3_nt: TGTGCCAGCAGCCCAACGGAGGGGGTACGACTGTTTTTT
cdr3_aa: CASSPTEGVRLFF

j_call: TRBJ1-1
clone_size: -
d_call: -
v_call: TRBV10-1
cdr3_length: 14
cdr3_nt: TGCGCCAGCAGTGATCAGGGAGGACGGACTGAAGCTTTCTTT
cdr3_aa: CASSDQGGRTEAFF

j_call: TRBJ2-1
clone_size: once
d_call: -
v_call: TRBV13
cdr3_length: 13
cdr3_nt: TGTGCCAGCAGCTTATGGCCGAACGATGAGCAGTTCTTC
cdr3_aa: CASSLWPNDEQFF

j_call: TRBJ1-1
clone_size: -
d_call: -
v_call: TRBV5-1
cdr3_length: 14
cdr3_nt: TGCGCCAGCAGCTTGCTGGGTTGGAACACTGAAGCTTTCTTT
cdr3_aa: CASSLLGWNTEAFF

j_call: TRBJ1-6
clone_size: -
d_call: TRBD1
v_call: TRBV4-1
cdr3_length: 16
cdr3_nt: TGCGCCAGCAGCCAACCGCGAACAGGGGAAAATTCACCCCTCCACTTT
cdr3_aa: CASSQPRTGENSPLHF

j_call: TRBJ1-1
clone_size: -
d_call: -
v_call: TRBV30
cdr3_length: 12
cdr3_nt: TGTGCCTGGAGTGTGTTGGCGACTGAAGCTTTCTTT
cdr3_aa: CAWSVLATEAFF

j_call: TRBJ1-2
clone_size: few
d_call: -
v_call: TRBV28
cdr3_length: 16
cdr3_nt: TGTGCCAGCCTCTACTCGGGGGCGGCGGGAGACTATGGCTACACCTTC
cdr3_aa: CASLYSGAAGDYGYTF